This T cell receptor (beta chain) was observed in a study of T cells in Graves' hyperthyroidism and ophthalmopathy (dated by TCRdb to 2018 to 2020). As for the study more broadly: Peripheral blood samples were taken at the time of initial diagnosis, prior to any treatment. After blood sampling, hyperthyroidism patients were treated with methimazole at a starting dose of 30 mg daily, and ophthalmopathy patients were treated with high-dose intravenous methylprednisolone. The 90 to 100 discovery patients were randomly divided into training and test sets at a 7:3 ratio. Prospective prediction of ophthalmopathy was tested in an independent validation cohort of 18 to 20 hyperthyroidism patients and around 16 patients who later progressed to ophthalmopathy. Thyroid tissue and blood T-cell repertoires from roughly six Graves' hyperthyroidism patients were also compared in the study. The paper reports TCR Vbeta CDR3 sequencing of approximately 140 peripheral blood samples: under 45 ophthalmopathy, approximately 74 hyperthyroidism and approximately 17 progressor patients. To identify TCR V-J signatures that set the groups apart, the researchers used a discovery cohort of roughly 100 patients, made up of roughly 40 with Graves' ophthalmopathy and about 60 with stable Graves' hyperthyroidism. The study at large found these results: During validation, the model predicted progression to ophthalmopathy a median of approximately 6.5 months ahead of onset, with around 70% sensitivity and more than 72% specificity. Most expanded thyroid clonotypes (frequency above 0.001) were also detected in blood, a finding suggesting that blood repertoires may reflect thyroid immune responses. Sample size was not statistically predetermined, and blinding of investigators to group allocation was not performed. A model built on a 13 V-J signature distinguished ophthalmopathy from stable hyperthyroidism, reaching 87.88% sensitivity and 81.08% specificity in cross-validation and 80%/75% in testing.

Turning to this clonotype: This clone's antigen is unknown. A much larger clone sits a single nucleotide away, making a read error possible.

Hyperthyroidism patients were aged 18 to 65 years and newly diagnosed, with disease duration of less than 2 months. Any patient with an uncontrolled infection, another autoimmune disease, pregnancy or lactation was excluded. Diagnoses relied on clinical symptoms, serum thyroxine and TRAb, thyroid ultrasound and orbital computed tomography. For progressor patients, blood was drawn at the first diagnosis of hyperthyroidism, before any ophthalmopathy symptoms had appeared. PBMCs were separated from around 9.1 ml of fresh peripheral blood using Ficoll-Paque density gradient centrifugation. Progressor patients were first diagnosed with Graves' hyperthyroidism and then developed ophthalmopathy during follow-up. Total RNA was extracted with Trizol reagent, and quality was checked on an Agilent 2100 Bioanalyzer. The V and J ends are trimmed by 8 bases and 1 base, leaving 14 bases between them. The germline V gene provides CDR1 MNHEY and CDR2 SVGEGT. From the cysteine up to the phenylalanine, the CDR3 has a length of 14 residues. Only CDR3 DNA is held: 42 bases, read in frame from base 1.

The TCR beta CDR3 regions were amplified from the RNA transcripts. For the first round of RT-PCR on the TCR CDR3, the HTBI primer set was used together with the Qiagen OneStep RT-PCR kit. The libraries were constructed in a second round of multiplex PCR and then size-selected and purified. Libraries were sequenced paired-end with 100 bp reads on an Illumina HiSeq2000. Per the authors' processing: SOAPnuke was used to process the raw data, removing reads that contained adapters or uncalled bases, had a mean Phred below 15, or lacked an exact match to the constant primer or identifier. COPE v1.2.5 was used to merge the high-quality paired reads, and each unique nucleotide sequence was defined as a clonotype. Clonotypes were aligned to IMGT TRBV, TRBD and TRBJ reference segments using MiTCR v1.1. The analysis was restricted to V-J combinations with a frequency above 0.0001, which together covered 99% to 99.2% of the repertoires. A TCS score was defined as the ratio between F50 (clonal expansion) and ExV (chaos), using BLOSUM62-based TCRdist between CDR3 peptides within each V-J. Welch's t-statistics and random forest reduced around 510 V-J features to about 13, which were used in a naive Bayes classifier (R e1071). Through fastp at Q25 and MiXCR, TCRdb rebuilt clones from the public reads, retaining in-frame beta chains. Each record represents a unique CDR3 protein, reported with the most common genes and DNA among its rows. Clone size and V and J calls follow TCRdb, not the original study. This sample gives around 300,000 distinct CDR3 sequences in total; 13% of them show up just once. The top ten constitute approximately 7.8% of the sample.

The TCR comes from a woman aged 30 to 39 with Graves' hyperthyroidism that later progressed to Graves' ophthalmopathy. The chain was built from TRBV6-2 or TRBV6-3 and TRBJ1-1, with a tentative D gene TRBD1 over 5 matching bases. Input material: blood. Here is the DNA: TGTGCCAGCGCTCAGGGCGGGACGAACACTGAAGCTTTCTTT. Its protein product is CASAQGGTNTEAFF.